This passage covers 29 T cell receptor beta chains from one sample sequenced in a study of blood T cell repertoires in COVID-19 (dated by TCRdb to 2019 to 2021). Libraries came from the immunoSEQ multiplex PCR assay. Drawn from immuneACCESS, this table holds only the in-frame rearrangements with V and J called that TCRdb kept. Clones are partly lost; checked studies trace under half to an unresolved V gene and leave the rest unexplained. The sample profile shows more than 150,000 clones; more than 85% of them were found once. The ten largest clones add up to about 2.6% of the sample. The sequenced sample consisted of peripheral blood. These receptors all come from a man between 35 and 55 years old with active or convalescent COVID-19.

The chain joins TRBV5-6 to TRBJ1-6; 9 nucleotides align to TRBD1. The CDR3 is 19 residues long. Germline CDR1 and CDR2: SGHDT and YYEEEE. The V gene end was trimmed by 6 bases and the J gene end by 3 bases; junction bases not matched to a gene: 16. CDR3 nucleotides: TGTGCCAGCAAACAGTCGTTCACAGGGGGCGCCTACTATAATTCACCCCTCCACTTT. This gives the protein CASKQSFTGGAYYNSPLHF. Combining the CDR3 with reference TRBV5-6 and TRBJ1-6 gives the whole variable domain DAGVTQSPTHLIKTRGQQVTLRCSPKSGHDTVSWYQQALGQGPQFIFQYYEEEERQRGNFPDRFSGHQFPNYSSELNVNALLLGDSALYLCASKQSFTGGAYYNSPLHFGNGTRLTVT.

This chain links TRBV9 with TRBJ2-1, with 9 bases fitting TRBD1. With V trimmed by 0 bases and J by 7 bases, 5 bases remained unmatched. The length of the CDR3 is 15 residues. From germline, CDR1 is SGDLS and CDR2 YYNGEE. The CDR3 loop reads CASSVEGQGGNEQFF. CDR3 in DNA: TGTGCCAGCAGCGTAGAGGGACAGGGTGGAAATGAGCAGTTCTTC.

This chain links TRBV7-6 with TRBJ2-1, with D maybe TRBD2 (6 bases). Per germline, CDR1 SGHVS and CDR2 FNYEAQ. V was pared by 4 bases and J by 6 bases, with 13 bases between. The CDR3 length is 14 residues. The CDR3 DNA is TGTGCCAGCAGCTCCGCGGGACCCCCCAATGAGCAGTTCTTC. This sequence encodes CASSSAGPPNEQFF.

This chain joins TRBV11-3 and TRBJ1-2; tentative D call: TRBD1 (6 bases). CDR1 and CDR2 (germline): SGHNT, YENEEA. The CDR3 has 14 amino acids. The germline V and J ends were trimmed by 3 bases and 6 bases, with 14 bases remaining between them. The CDR3 DNA sequence: TGTGCCAGCAGCTTCCCAGACAGGACCCATGGCTACACCTTC. Translating gives CASSFPDRTHGYTF.

The CDR3 DNA follows: TGTGCCAGCAGGGAGCAAGGTGAGCAGTTCTTC. Translation gives CASREQGEQFF. The gene calls are TRBV7-3 and TRBJ2-1, with D unclear. Looked up from germline, CDR1 is SGHTA and CDR2 is FQGTGA. V lost 6 bases, J lost 9 bases, and 9 bases lay in between. The CDR3 loop spans 11 amino acids.

The gene calls are TRBV7-6 and TRBJ2-1, with 10 nucleotides matching TRBD2. After removal of 5 bases from V and 9 bases from J, the junction contained 10 bases not matched to a gene. Germline V gene sequence: CDR1 SGHVS, CDR2 FNYEAQ. CDR3 length equals 15 residues. The DNA for the CDR3 is TGTGCCAGCAGCCCGGGACTAGCGTTTGGGCGTGAGCAGTTCTTC. Translated, it gives CASSPGLAFGREQFF.

The chain is built from TRBV12-3 or TRBV12-4 and TRBJ1-5; 7 bases match TRBD1. J gave up 5 bases and V 6 bases, and 4 bases lay outside the gene matches. CDR3 length: 13 amino acids. The CDR3 sequence: CASSPTGDQPQHF. DNA of the CDR3: TGTGCCAGCAGCCCTACAGGGGATCAGCCCCAGCATTTT.

This chain uses TRBV3-1 (or the pseudogene TRBV3-2) with TRBJ2-7; TRBD1 might be the D (5 bases). The CDR3 length is 16 residues. The V end lost 3 bases, the J end lost 0 bases, and 15 bases lay between the germline ends. Germline loops: CDR1 LGHDT, CDR2 YNNKEL (reference sequence). The DNA for the CDR3 is TGTGCCAGCAGCCACCTACAGGACCCAAGCTCCTACGAGCAGTACTTC. This encodes CASSHLQDPSSYEQYF.

The rearrangement uses TRBV6-1 and TRBJ1-4; unclear D gene. The germline V gene has CDR1 MNHNS and CDR2 SASEGT. V shed 3 bases and J shed 11 bases, with 13 bases lying between them. This CDR3 has 13 residues. The CDR3 DNA reads TGTGCCAGCAGTGACGAGGGATCTGACAAACTGTTTTTT. This encodes CASSDEGSDKLFF.

The CDR3, as DNA: TGTGCCAGCAGTAGGACTGGTGAGCAGTACTTC. This gives the protein CASSRTGEQYF. The V call is TRBV6-6, the J call TRBJ2-7; tentatively, D is TRBD2 (5 bases). The CDR3 contains 11 residues. Trimming took 5 bases from V and 7 from J, leaving 9 bases between them. Germline V gene sequence: CDR1 MNHNY, CDR2 SVGAGI (reference sequence).

The chain joins TRBV11-1 to TRBJ1-2; D is uncertain. Germline CDR1 SGHAT, CDR2 FQDESV (reference sequence). Trimming removed 1 base at V and 12 bases at J, with 9 bases between. CDR3 length: 11 residues. The chain's CDR3 is CASSLGGIHTF. In DNA form, the CDR3 reads TGTGCCAGCAGCTTAGGAGGGATCCACACCTTC.

V is TRBV7-3 and J is TRBJ2-1; 13 positions match TRBD2. V shed 2 bases and J 9 bases; nucleotides not matched to a gene: 1. Germline V CDR1 and CDR2: SGHTA, FQGTGA. The CDR3 consists of 14 residues. CDR3: CASSLGLAGVEQFF. Here the CDR3 DNA reads TGTGCCAGCAGCTTAGGACTAGCGGGGGTTGAGCAGTTCTTC.

This clone came up once. The chain carries TRBV30 and TRBJ2-7; TRBD1 matches at 7 bases. V shed 5 bases and J 3 bases; nucleotides not matched to a gene: 7. The CDR3 runs 13 residues. Germline-derived CDR1 and CDR2 are GTSNPN and SVGIG (reference sequence). As DNA, the CDR3 is TGTGCCTGGCTACCTCGGGACAGCTACGAGCAGTACTTC. Protein product: CAWLPRDSYEQYF.

The CDR3 DNA is TGTGCCAGCAGCCTGGATCCCATAGGACAGACTAAAGAGACCCAGTACTTC. Amino acids: CASSLDPIGQTKETQYF. This chain joins TRBV5-4 and TRBJ2-5; the D gene is possibly TRBD1 (6 bases). The V end lost 4 bases, the J end lost 3 bases, and 22 bases lay between the germline ends. CDR3 length equals 17 residues. CDR1 and CDR2 (germline): SGHNT, YYREEE (reference sequence).

This rearrangement joins TRBV7-2 to TRBJ1-3; D is ambiguous. The V end was cut by 2 bases, the J end by 0 bases, with 11 bases between. The V gene's germline CDR1 is SGHTA and CDR2 FQGNSA. The CDR3 covers 16 residues. The CDR3 DNA reads TGTGCCAGCAGCTTAAAAGGCAGACTCTCTGGAAACACCATATATTTT. Its protein product is CASSLKGRLSGNTIYF.

V and J are TRBV5-1 and TRBJ2-3; 9 bases map to TRBD2. CDR3 length: 17 amino acids. Germline V CDR1 and CDR2: SGHRS, YFSETQ. V was pared by 1 base and J by 4 bases, with 10 bases of the junction left unmatched. The CDR3, as DNA: TGCGCCAGCAGCTTGTCTTACGGCGGGGGGGCGGCAGATACGCAGTATTTT. Its translation: CASSLSYGGGAADTQYF.

This clone is a singleton in its sample. The CDR3 nucleotides read TGTGCTAGTGGTTTGGTTGGGACAGGGATGCAAATTTCTAATTCACCCCTCCACTTT. This translates into CASGLVGTGMQISNSPLHF. The chain employs TRBV12-5 and TRBJ1-6, with 9 positions matching TRBD1. The germline CDR1 and CDR2 sequences are LGHNT and FRNRAP. This CDR3 is built from 19 residues. The V and J ends lost 0 bases and 6 bases, in that order; junction bases with no gene match: 12.

J is TRBJ1-1 and V is TRBV6-2 or TRBV6-3; the D gene is possibly TRBD1 (5 bases). The CDR3 covers 15 residues. Germline V gene sequence: CDR1 MNHEY, CDR2 SVGEGT. V lost 2 bases to trimming and J lost 6 bases, with 16 bases between them. The CDR3 bases are TGTGCCAGCAGTTACAGTTTAGGGGTTCGGGCTGAAGCTTTCTTT. It codes for CASSYSLGVRAEAFF.

The chain links TRBV24-1 to TRBJ2-1, with D possibly being TRBD1 (5 bases). The CDR3 is 13 amino acids. Deletions cut 6 bases from V and 8 bases from J, with 13 bases between. The V gene's germline CDR1 is KGHDR and CDR2 SFDVKD. In DNA, the CDR3 is TGTGCCACCAGTAGGCAGGGATTTGATGAGCAGTTCTTC. It specifies CATSRQGFDEQFF.

This rearrangement joins TRBV29-1 to TRBJ2-4, with 8 positions matching TRBD1. This CDR3 has 11 residues. The V gene end was trimmed by 4 bases and the J gene end by 13 bases; junction bases not matched to a gene: 6. Germline V gene lookup returns CDR1 SQVTM and CDR2 ANQGSEA. This chain's CDR3 is CSVGADRVQYF. The CDR3 DNA reads as TGCAGCGTTGGGGCGGACAGGGTACAGTACTTC.

Only a few counts were recorded for this clone. V is TRBV6-1 and J is TRBJ1-3; D not certain. The CDR3 is 14 residues long. Per germline, CDR1 MNHNS and CDR2 SASEGT. Trimming pared 2 bases from V and 3 bases from J, leaving 8 bases between. The CDR3 DNA reads TGTGCCAGCAGTGAAAATCCTCGTGGAAACACCATATATTTT. Its translation is CASSENPRGNTIYF.

The rearrangement links TRBV28 to TRBJ2-2, with 8 bases identical to TRBD1. Trimming at V came to 3 bases and at J to 5 bases, leaving 5 bases not matched to a gene. The CDR3 runs to 15 residues. The germline CDR1 and CDR2 sequences are MDHEN and SYDVKM. CDR3 region: CASSFGQGETGELFF. The CDR3 DNA follows: TGTGCCAGCAGTTTCGGACAGGGAGAGACCGGGGAGCTGTTTTTT. Drawing the rest from reference TRBV28 and TRBJ2-2, the complete variable domain is DVKVTQSSRYLVKRTGEKVFLECVQDMDHENMFWYRQDPGLGLRLIYFSYDVKMKEKGDIPEGYSVSREKKERFSLILESASTNQTSMYLCASSFGQGETGELFFGEGSRLTVL.

The chain is built from TRBV7-8 and TRBJ1-1; D ambiguous. Trimming cost V 2 bases and J 4 bases, with 11 bases left between them. The CDR3 is made up of 14 amino acids. Germline loops: CDR1 SGHVS, CDR2 FQNEAQ. CDR3 sequence reads: CASSLSFEFTEAFF. CDR3 nucleotides: TGTGCCAGCAGCTTATCATTCGAGTTCACTGAAGCTTTCTTT. Using reference TRBV7-8 and TRBJ1-1 for the parts outside the CDR3, the full variable domain is GAGVSQSPRYKVAKRGQDVALRCDPISGHVSLFWYQQALGQGPEFLTYFQNEAQLDKSGLPSDRFFAERPEGSVSTLKIQRTQQEDSAVYLCASSLSFEFTEAFFGQGTRLTVV.

The chain joins TRBV6-1 to TRBJ2-7; D remains ambiguous. CDR1 is MNHNS, CDR2 SASEGT, per germline. This CDR3 spans 14 amino acids. With 3 bases removed from V and 2 bases from J, the gap between germline ends came to 11 bases. This CDR3 reads CASSDGPMTYEQYF. CDR3 DNA: TGTGCCAGCAGTGATGGGCCCATGACCTACGAGCAGTACTTC.

The J gene is TRBJ1-5, the V gene TRBV5-6; TRBD1 is a possible D gene (5 bases). V lost 2 bases, J lost 5 bases, and 11 bases lay in between. The CDR3 is 14 residues long. Germline V gene data show CDR1 as SGHDT and CDR2 as YYEEEE. This CDR3 is CASSFGGGDQPQHF. CDR3 DNA sequence: TGTGCCAGCAGCTTTGGCGGGGGAGATCAGCCCCAGCATTTT.

The chain combines TRBV7-8 with TRBJ2-7; 7 bases map to TRBD1. The CDR3 contains 14 residues. Germline CDR1 SGHVS, CDR2 FQNEAQ. Unmatched junction bases numbered 6, after V lost 3 bases and J lost 4 bases. Written as DNA, the CDR3 is TGTGCCAGCAGCTTTGACAGGGTTAGGTACGAGCAGTACTTC. Amino acids: CASSFDRVRYEQYF. Full variable domain (missing parts from reference TRBV7-8 and TRBJ2-7): GAGVSQSPRYKVAKRGQDVALRCDPISGHVSLFWYQQALGQGPEFLTYFQNEAQLDKSGLPSDRFFAERPEGSVSTLKIQRTQQEDSAVYLCASSFDRVRYEQYFGPGTRLTVT.

Only one count was recorded for this clone. The chain joins TRBV24-1 to TRBJ2-3; D unresolved. The V gene lost 7 bases and the J gene lost 7 bases, with 11 bases spanning the gap. The germline CDR1 and CDR2 sequences are KGHDR and SFDVKD. The CDR3 is 12 amino acids. Here the CDR3 DNA reads TGTGCCACCAGCGAGCGTGAGAATACGCAGTATTTT. Its protein is CATSERENTQYF.

A single count supports this clone. The chain uses TRBV7-2 and TRBJ1-1; D not resolved. CDR1 and CDR2 from the germline V gene are SGHTA and FQGNSA. Trimming took off 3 bases at V and 5 bases at J, with 4 bases between the two ends. The CDR3 has 11 residues. CDR3 protein: CASSLRTEAFF. The CDR3 nucleotides are TGTGCCAGCAGCTTGAGGACTGAAGCTTTCTTT.

This clone was recorded a few times. The chain has TRBV7-9 and TRBJ2-7; no clear D gene. Trimming took 4 bases from V and 6 from J, leaving 13 bases between them. The germline V gene encodes CDR1 SEHNR and CDR2 FQNEAQ (reference sequence). This CDR3 has 13 residues. CDR3 coding DNA: TGTGCCAGCAGCTCCGACTCCCGTGGCGAGCAGTACTTC. This translates into CASSSDSRGEQYF.